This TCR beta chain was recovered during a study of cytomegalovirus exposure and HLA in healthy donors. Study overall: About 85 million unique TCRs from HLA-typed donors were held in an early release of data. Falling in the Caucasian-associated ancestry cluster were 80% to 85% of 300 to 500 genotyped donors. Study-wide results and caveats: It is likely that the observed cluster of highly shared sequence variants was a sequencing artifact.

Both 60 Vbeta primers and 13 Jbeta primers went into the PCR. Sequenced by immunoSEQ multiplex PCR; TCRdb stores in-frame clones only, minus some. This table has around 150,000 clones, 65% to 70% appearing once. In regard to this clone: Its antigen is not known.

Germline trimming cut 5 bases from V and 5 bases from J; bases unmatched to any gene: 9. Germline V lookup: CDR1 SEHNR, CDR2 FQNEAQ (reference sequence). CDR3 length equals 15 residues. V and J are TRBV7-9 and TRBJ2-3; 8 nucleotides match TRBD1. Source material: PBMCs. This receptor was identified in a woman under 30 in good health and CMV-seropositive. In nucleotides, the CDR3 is TGTGCCAGCAGCCCCTGGACAGGGCGGGAAGATACGCAGTATTTT. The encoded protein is CASSPWTGREDTQYF.